This TCR beta chain was identified during a study of shared clonotypes between healthy human individuals. Sequenced by immunoSEQ multiplex PCR; TCRdb stores in-frame clones only, minus some. Counted here are more than 400,000 clones, 90% to 96% occurring once; the ten biggest clones make up about 0.06%. Broader study findings: The expectation was that sequencing depth would affect clonotype sharing among donors. The generation probabilities recorded for non-shared clonotypes fell below those of clonotypes shared by all four donors.

A remark on this clone: What it binds is unknown.

This CDR3 contains 15 residues. Germline V gene lookup returns CDR1 SGDLS and CDR2 YYNGEE. The V gene lost 2 bases and the J gene lost 1 base, with 13 bases spanning the gap. V usage is TRBV9 and J usage is TRBJ2-7, with D perhaps TRBD1 (6 bases). This TCR was recovered from a woman in her twenties or thirties in good health. The sequencing input was naive CD4+ T cells sorted from blood. The sample's subset: CD45RA+ positively selected. The CDR3 nucleotides read TGTGCCAGCAGCGTTGGGGGCCCCCTATCCTACGAGCAGTACTTC. It is translated as CASSVGGPLSYEQYF.